This T cell receptor beta chain originates from a study of blood T cell repertoires in COVID-19. Study-wide background: The samples span acute and convalescent COVID-19 from the United States, Italy and Spain. From T cells, B-cell-depleted T cells, or PBMCs came the material, which was cDNA or gDNA.

The table lists this clone with a count of one. Unmatched junction bases numbered 2, after V lost 4 bases and J lost 3 bases. The germline V gene has CDR1 MNHEY and CDR2 SVGAGI. This CDR3 comprises 15 residues. Seattle participants joined during active infection and were tracked over time. Original processing notes: The assay estimated nucleated cells by amplifying reference gene primers. Generated by immunoSEQ multiplex PCR, the TCRdb table keeps only in-frame clones and is missing some. D and trimming come from the DNA, and the V and J calls and clone size come from that table. The sample has about 130,000 clones; around 85% are singletons.

The clonotype comes from a woman of 80 years or more with COVID-19, enrolled during active disease. V and J are TRBV6-5 and TRBJ1-4; 10 bases are a match to TRBD1. The specimen was peripheral blood. CDR3 residues: CASSWTGGSNEKLFF. CDR3 coding DNA: TGTGCCAGCAGTTGGACAGGGGGGTCTAATGAAAAACTGTTTTTT.